This T cell receptor (beta chain) was retrieved from a study of CD8 T cells in Susac syndrome. Findings and limits, study-wide: As acknowledged by the study, its TCR sequencing and HLA analysis included a relatively small number of individuals.

Reverse transcription used about 0.45 to 1 ug RNA and random hexamers. An immunoSEQ multiplex PCR generated amplified TCR beta CDR3 products spanning 54 Vbeta and 13 Jbeta. Each CDR3 protein is one row after TCRdb ran MiXCR on the immunoSEQ multiplex PCR reads. This sample has 110,000 or so distinct CDR3 sequences; 85% to 95% occur once, and the top ten carry 0.085% to 0.095%. Concerning this clonotype: Its antigen is as yet unknown. One end of the junction varies from germline; a read error may be responsible.

Sequencing of TCR beta was performed on blood CD8+ T cells and on blood CD4+ T cells. FACS enriched CD8+ TEMRA cells, while bulk CD8+ and CD4+ were negatively isolated. What was sequenced was CD4+ T cells from PBMCs. The receptor comes from a human donor with multiple sclerosis.

CDR3 sequence reads: CASSGLDRSRNTIYF. CDR3 nucleotides: TGTGCCAGCTCCGGACTGGACCGCTCTAGAAACACCATATATTTT. The chain carries TRBV18 and TRBJ1-3; no clear D gene. CDR1 is KGHSH and CDR2 is LQKENI in the germline V gene. CDR3 length: 15 residues.